One sample yielded the 7 T cell receptor beta chains listed below, sequenced in a study of blood T cell repertoires in COVID-19. Assay used: immunoSEQ multiplex PCR; TCRdb lists only in-frame clones, some missing. Here the sample spans over 80,000 clones, about 90% being singletons. The sample consisted of peripheral blood. Receptor source: a human donor with active COVID-19. The donor label of this sample is uncertain.

The chain employs TRBV28 and TRBJ1-2, with 8 positions matching TRBD1. The V gene end was trimmed by 4 bases and the J gene end by 8 bases; junction bases not matched to a gene: 12. Germline values: CDR1 MDHEN, CDR2 SYDVKM. CDR3 length equals 15 residues. CDR3 protein: CASSSPGGRTLGYTF. The CDR3 DNA is TGTGCCAGCAGTTCCCCAGGGGGCCGCACCCTAGGCTACACCTTC.

The chain employs TRBV6-2 or TRBV6-3 and TRBJ2-1; 8 bases are a match to TRBD2. The CDR3 consists of 15 residues. Germline-derived CDR1 and CDR2 are MNHEY and SVGEGT. Trimming removed 4 bases from V and 4 bases from J; junction bases left unmatched: 6. The CDR3 nucleotides are TGTGCCAGCAGTTCACTGAGCGGGGGTTACAATGAGCAGTTCTTC. It specifies CASSSLSGGYNEQFF.

The V gene is TRBV5-1, the J gene TRBJ1-4; 7 bases agree with TRBD1. The V and J ends lost 0 bases and 5 bases, in that order; junction bases with no gene match: 16. CDR1 and CDR2 (germline): SGHRS, YFSETQ. The CDR3 has 19 amino acids. Here the CDR3 reads CASSLAGGGGKGANEKLFF. As DNA, the CDR3 is TGCGCCAGCAGCTTGGCCGGTGGGGGCGGAAAGGGGGCCAATGAAAAACTGTTTTTT.

This clone is a singleton in its sample. The CDR3 nucleotides read TGTGCCAGCAGCACCGGGACTAGCGGATCCTACGAGCAGTACTTC. As protein: CASSTGTSGSYEQYF. The chain employs TRBV2 and TRBJ2-5; 11 bases map to TRBD2. The tail of the sequence fits TRBJ2-7 better, so the J call may be wrong. From germline, CDR1 is SNHLY and CDR2 FYNNEI. This CDR3 comprises 15 residues.

This clone is a singleton in its sample. The rearrangement uses TRBV2 and TRBJ2-3; TRBD2 is a possible D gene (5 bases). The germline CDR1 and CDR2 sequences are SNHLY and FYNNEI. V lost 5 bases and J 3 bases, leaving 12 bases between the germline ends. This CDR3 has 14 residues. CDR3 sequence reads: CASSRASWTDTQYF. CDR3 coding DNA: TGTGCCAGCAGTCGGGCTAGCTGGACAGATACGCAGTATTTT.

The V call is TRBV7-8, the J call TRBJ2-3; TRBD2 agrees at 12 bases. The CDR3 length is 17 residues. V lost 3 bases to trimming and J lost 4 bases; unmatched junction nucleotides: 8. Per the germline V gene, CDR1 is SGHVS and CDR2 is FQNEAQ. This CDR3 reads CASSFRLAGGQADTQYF. CDR3 nucleotides: TGTGCCAGCAGCTTTAGGCTAGCGGGGGGGCAGGCAGATACGCAGTATTTT.

In this sample, this clone turned up once. The V and J genes are TRBV28 and TRBJ2-1; 9 bases line up with TRBD1. The CDR3 runs 14 residues. Per the germline V gene, CDR1 is MDHEN and CDR2 is SYDVKM. The V segment lost 5 bases and the J segment 5 bases; nucleotides outside the gene matches: 4. CDR3 DNA: TGTGCCAGCAGTCACGGGACAGGGAACAATGAGCAGTTCTTC. It yields the protein CASSHGTGNNEQFF.